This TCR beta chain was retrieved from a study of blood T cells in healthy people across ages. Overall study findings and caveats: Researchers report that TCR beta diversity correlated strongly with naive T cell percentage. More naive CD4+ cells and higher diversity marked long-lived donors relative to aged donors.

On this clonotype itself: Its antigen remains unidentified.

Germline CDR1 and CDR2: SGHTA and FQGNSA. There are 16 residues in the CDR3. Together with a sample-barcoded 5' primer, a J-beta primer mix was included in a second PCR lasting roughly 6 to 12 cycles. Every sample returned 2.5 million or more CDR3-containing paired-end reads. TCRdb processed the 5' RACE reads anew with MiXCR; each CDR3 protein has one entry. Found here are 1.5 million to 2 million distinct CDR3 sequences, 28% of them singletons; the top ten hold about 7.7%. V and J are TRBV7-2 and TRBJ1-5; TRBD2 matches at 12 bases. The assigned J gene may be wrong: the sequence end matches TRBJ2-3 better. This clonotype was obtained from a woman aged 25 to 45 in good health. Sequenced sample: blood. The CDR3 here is CASSVELAGGTDTQYF. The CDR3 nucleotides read TGTGCCAGCAGCGTAGAACTAGCGGGAGGAACAGATACGCAGTATTTT.